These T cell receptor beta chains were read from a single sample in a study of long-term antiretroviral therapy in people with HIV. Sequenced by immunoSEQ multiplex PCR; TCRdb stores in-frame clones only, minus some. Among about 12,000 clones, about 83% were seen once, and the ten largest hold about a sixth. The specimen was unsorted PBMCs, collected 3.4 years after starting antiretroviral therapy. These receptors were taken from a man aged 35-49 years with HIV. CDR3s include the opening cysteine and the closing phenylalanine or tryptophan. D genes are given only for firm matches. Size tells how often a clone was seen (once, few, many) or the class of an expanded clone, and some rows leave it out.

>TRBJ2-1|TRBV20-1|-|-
TGCAGTGCTAGACGACCCCCGGAGCAGTTCTTC
CSARRPPEQFF
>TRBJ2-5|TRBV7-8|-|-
TGTGCCAGCAGCCGCCTATCCTTAGAGACCCAGTACTTC
CASSRLSLETQYF
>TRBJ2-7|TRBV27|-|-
TGTGCCAGCAATCCCAGCGTGCGGGACAGTTTATCTTCCGAGCAGTACTTC
CASNPSVRDSLSSEQYF
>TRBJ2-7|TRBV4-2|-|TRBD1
TGTGCCAGCAGCCAGACAGGGGGCGACTACGAGCAGTACTTC
CASSQTGGDYEQYF
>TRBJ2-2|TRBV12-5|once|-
TGTGCTAGTGGTTTGTTGGCAGGGGCCACCGGGGAGCTGTTTTTT
CASGLLAGATGELFF
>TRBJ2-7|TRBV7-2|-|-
TGTGCCAGCAGCTTATCACCCGGGAATGCCTACGAGCAGTACTTC
CASSLSPGNAYEQYF
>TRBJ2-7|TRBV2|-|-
TGTGCCAGCAGAGGGATCCTCTACGAGCAGTACTTC
CASRGILYEQYF
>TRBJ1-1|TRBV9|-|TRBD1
TGTGCCAGCAGCGACCAGACAGGGGGCTACACTGAAGCTTTCTTT
CASSDQTGGYTEAFF
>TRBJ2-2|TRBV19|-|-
TGTGCCAGTAATGACGTGTCCGCGAACACCGGGGAGCTGTTTTTT
CASNDVSANTGELFF
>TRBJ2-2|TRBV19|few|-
TGTGCCAGTAGTATTCGGACAGTAAAGGGAATGGTCGGGGAGCTGTTTTTT
CASSIRTVKGMVGELFF
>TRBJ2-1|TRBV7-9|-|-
TGTGCCAGCAGCTTAGATCTCCGGGGGAGCTCCTACAATGAGCAGTTCTTC
CASSLDLRGSSYNEQFF
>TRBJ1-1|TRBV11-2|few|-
TGTGCCAGCAGCTCCTCCGTAGGACAGATGAACACTGAAGCTTTCTTT
CASSSSVGQMNTEAFF
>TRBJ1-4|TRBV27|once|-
TGTGCCAGCAGGGGACCTGGGGGCGTAAAACTGTTTTTT
CASRGPGGVKLFF
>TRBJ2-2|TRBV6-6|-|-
TGTGCCAGCAGGGGTCCCAGGGGGGAGCTGTTTTTT
CASRGPRGELFF
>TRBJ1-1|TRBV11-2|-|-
TGTGCCAGCAGCTTAGGGGTGTGGGGCCTTGAAGCTTTCTTT
CASSLGVWGLEAFF
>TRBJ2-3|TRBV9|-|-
TGTGCCAGCAGCGGTACATGGGAGGACCGCACAGATACGCAGTATTTT
CASSGTWEDRTDTQYF
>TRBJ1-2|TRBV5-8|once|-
TGTGCCAGCAGCAGCCCAAACTATGGCTACACCTTC
CASSSPNYGYTF
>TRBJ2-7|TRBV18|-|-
TGTGCCAGCTCACCTAACAGGGAGGAGCAGTACTTC
CASSPNREEQYF
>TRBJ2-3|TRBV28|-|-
TGTGCCAGCAGCCCTCCGAAACAGGGACCTAGCACAGATACGCAGTATTTT
CASSPPKQGPSTDTQYF
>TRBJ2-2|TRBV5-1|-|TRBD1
TGCGCCAGCAGCTTAGGACAGGGCTCCGGGGAGCTGTTTTTT
CASSLGQGSGELFF
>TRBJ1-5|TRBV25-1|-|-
TGTGCCAGCAGTGAATACAGGCTCGATAGCAATCAGCCCCAGCATTTT
CASSEYRLDSNQPQHF
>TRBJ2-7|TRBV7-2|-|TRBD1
TGTGCCAGCAGCCAACGGACAGGTCCTGAATTCGAGCAGTACTTC
CASSQRTGPEFEQYF
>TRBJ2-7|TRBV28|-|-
TGTGCCAGCAGTTTGGGCGGTGTTACCTACGAGCAGTACTTC
CASSLGGVTYEQYF
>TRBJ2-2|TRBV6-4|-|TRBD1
TGTGCCAGCAGTAGGACAGGGGGCTTAGGCGACACCGGGGAGCTGTTTTTT
CASSRTGGLGDTGELFF
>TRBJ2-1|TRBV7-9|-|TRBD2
TGTGCCAGCAGCTCGCTGACTAGCGGGAGGGTTGGGAATGAGCAGTTCTTC
CASSSLTSGRVGNEQFF
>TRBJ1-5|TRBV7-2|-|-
TGTGCCAGCAGCTTGCAAGGGGCAGGTCAGCCCCAGCATTTT
CASSLQGAGQPQHF
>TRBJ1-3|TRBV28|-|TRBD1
TGTGCCAGCAGTTTGTGGACAGGGGGCGGAAACACCATATATTTT
CASSLWTGGGNTIYF
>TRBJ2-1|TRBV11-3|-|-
TGTGCCAGCAGCTCAGGGGCGGGAAGGAATGAGCAGTTCTTC
CASSSGAGRNEQFF
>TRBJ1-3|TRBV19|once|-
TGTGCCAGTAGTAATGCCGGGTCAAACACCATATATTTT
CASSNAGSNTIYF
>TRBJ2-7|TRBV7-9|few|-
TGTGCCAGCAGCTTAATGCAGTACGAGCAGTACTTC
CASSLMQYEQYF
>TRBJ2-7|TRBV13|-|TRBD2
TGTGCCAGCAGCTTAGGGGGACTAGCGGGCTCCTACGAGCAGTACTTC
CASSLGGLAGSYEQYF
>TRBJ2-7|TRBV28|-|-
TGTGCCAGCAGTTTCCCCCCGGGCTACGAGCAGTACTTC
CASSFPPGYEQYF
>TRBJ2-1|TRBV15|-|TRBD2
TGTGCCACCAGCAGAGTGGCTAGCGGTTACAATGAGCAGTTCTTC
CATSRVASGYNEQFF
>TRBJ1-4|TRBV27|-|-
TGTGCCAGCAGTTTAGCAGCTTCTACGATCCTGAGGGGAAAACTGTTTTTT
CASSLAASTILRGKLFF
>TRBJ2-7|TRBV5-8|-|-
TGTGCCAGCAGCTTGGTTTTTGACTCAGGAATAGTCGACGAGCAGTACTTC
CASSLVFDSGIVDEQYF
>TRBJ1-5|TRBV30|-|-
TGTGCCTGGAGTTCGGTGGGAGGGCAGCCCCAGCATTTT
CAWSSVGGQPQHF
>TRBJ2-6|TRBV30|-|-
TGTGCCTGGTCTACTGGGGCCAACGTCCTGACTTTC
CAWSTGANVLTF
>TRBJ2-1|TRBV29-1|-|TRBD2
TGCAGCGTGGACCAATGGACTAGCGGGATTGAGCAGTTCTTC
CSVDQWTSGIEQFF
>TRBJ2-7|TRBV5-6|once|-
TGTGCCAGCAGCTTGTACTCGGGGAGCTCCTACGAGCAGTACTTC
CASSLYSGSSYEQYF
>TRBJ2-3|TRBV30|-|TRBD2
TGTGCCTGGAGTCAAGGACTAGCGGGAGCAGATACGCAGTATTTT
CAWSQGLAGADTQYF
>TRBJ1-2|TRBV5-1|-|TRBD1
TGCGCCAGCAGCCCAAGGGGGACAGGGAGTAACTATGGCTACACCTTC
CASSPRGTGSNYGYTF